These 14 T cell receptor beta chains were sequenced from one sample in a study of technical replicates of blood from a few donors. Here immunoSEQ multiplex PCR was the method, and the copy in TCRdb shows in-frame clones only, minus some. The table has around 80,000 clones, 95% to 98% seen once. Sample: T cells isolated from PBMCs. These TCRs come from a human donor in good health.

The V gene is TRBV6-5, the J gene TRBJ2-3; 9 nucleotides match TRBD2. This CDR3 spans 15 amino acids. V trimming: 5 bases; J trimming: 6 bases; junction bases outside the gene matches: 9. Germline V CDR1 and CDR2: MNHEY, SVGAGI. CDR3 in amino acids: CASSHPTSGFDTQYF. In DNA, the CDR3 is TGTGCCAGCAGTCACCCGACTAGCGGATTTGATACGCAGTATTTT.

This chain joins TRBV27 and TRBJ1-2; D gene ambiguous. The CDR3 is 13 amino acids. In germline, CDR1 is MNHEY, CDR2 SMNVEV (reference sequence). Trimming removed 4 bases at V and 6 bases at J, with 12 bases between. CDR3 nucleotides: TGTGCCAGCAGTTCCGGGTCTCTGGATGGCTACACCTTC. Its protein product is CASSSGSLDGYTF.

The J gene is TRBJ1-2, the V gene TRBV27, with D possibly TRBD1 on 6 matching bases. The V gene lost 0 bases and the J gene lost 4 bases, with 15 bases spanning the gap. The CDR3 has 16 residues. CDR1 is MNHEY, CDR2 SMNVEV, per germline (reference sequence). CDR3 protein: CASSLSSLQGSYGYTF. DNA for the CDR3: TGTGCCAGCAGTTTATCCTCTCTACAGGGAAGCTATGGCTACACCTTC.

V usage is TRBV28 and J usage is TRBJ2-5; 8 nucleotides line up with TRBD2. CDR1 and CDR2 (germline): MDHEN, SYDVKM. The J segment lost 4 bases and the V segment lost 6 bases, leaving 16 bases of the junction unmatched. This CDR3 spans 17 amino acids. CDR3 DNA: TGTGCCAGCAGACCAATAGCGGGGAGGGCCATGGGAGAGACCCAGTACTTC. This gives the protein CASRPIAGRAMGETQYF. The full variable domain, rest sourced from reference TRBV28 and TRBJ2-5, is DVKVTQSSRYLVKRTGEKVFLECVQDMDHENMFWYRQDPGLGLRLIYFSYDVKMKEKGDIPEGYSVSREKKERFSLILESASTNQTSMYLCASRPIAGRAMGETQYFGPGTRLLVL.

This rearrangement joins TRBV10-3 to TRBJ2-5, with 12 bases that match TRBD2. The length of the CDR3 is 14 residues. J was trimmed by 1 base and V by 10 bases; bases with no gene match: 4. Germline V gene sequence: CDR1 ENHRY, CDR2 SYGVKD. This CDR3 reads CATGTSGFQETQYF. As DNA, the CDR3 is TGTGCCACAGGGACTAGCGGGTTCCAAGAGACCCAGTACTTC.

The rearrangement links TRBV10-3 to TRBJ2-2; TRBD2 matches at 9 bases. CDR1 and CDR2 (germline): ENHRY, SYGVKD. The CDR3 spans 18 residues. V shed 10 bases and J 3 bases; nucleotides not matched to a gene: 18. In DNA form, the CDR3 reads TGTGCCACCCGCGGTACGGGAGCGGGAGGCTACGACACCGGGGAGCTGTTTTTT. Translating it yields CATRGTGAGGYDTGELFF.

This chain uses TRBV18 with TRBJ1-2; 11 bases agree with TRBD1. The CDR3 contains 17 residues. Losses at the gene ends were 4 bases for V and 4 bases for J; bases not matched to a gene: 11. Germline-derived CDR1 and CDR2 are KGHSH and LQKENI. CDR3 coding DNA: TGTGCCAGCTCACGAGACCGGACAGGGGGCTATTCCTATGGCTACACCTTC. Its protein is CASSRDRTGGYSYGYTF.

The CDR3 bases are TGTGCCAGCAGTACTACAGGGAACACTGAAGCTTTCTTT. Amino acids: CASSTTGNTEAFF. The V and J genes are TRBV6-5 and TRBJ1-1; tentative D call: TRBD1 (5 bases). V dropped 5 bases and J dropped 1 base, with 8 bases sitting between them. This CDR3 is 13 amino acids long. The germline V gene has CDR1 MNHEY and CDR2 SVGAGI.

The genes are TRBV21-1 and TRBJ1-2; the table names TRBD1, a call not compared with the DNA. TRBV21-1 is deemed a pseudogene. The CDR3 extends over 16 amino acids. This CDR3 reads CASSAPPGQGGYGYTF. In DNA, the CDR3 is TGTGCCAGCAGCGCCCCTCCGGGACAGGGGGGATATGGCTACACCTTC.

V gene TRBV5-6 combines with J gene TRBJ2-5, with a possible D match to TRBD1 (6 bases). Germline values: CDR1 SGHDT, CDR2 YYEEEE. Trimming pared 0 bases from V and 5 bases from J, leaving 11 bases between. The CDR3 runs to 14 residues. As DNA, the CDR3 is TGTGCCAGCAGCTTGGGATGGGGACACGAGACCCAGTACTTC. This translates into CASSLGWGHETQYF.

The V call is TRBV6-5, the J call TRBJ2-3; no reliable D call. The V gene lost 0 bases and the J gene lost 9 bases, with 4 bases spanning the gap. Germline V gene sequence: CDR1 MNHEY, CDR2 SVGAGI. The CDR3 loop spans 11 amino acids. CDR3 loop: CASSYSSTQYF. CDR3 nucleotides: TGTGCCAGCAGTTACTCGAGCACGCAGTATTTT.

V gene TRBV27 combines with J gene TRBJ2-3, with TRBD2 identical over 9 bases. The germline gives CDR1 MNHEY, CDR2 SMNVEV (reference sequence). The CDR3 extends over 17 amino acids. V lost 1 base and J lost 0; bases outside the gene matches: 5. CDR3 in amino acids: CASSLWVAGDSTDTQYF. The CDR3 nucleotides are TGTGCCAGCAGTTTATGGGTAGCGGGAGATAGCACAGATACGCAGTATTTT.

This rearrangement joins TRBV19 to TRBJ2-1; 12 bases line up with TRBD2. V dropped 4 bases and J dropped 0; count of bases not matched to a gene: 10. Germline values: CDR1 LNHDA, CDR2 SQIVND (reference sequence). The CDR3 has 19 residues. CDR3: CASSRGLAGPRSSYNEQFF. The DNA for the CDR3 is TGTGCCAGTAGTAGGGGACTAGCGGGTCCCCGTAGCTCCTACAATGAGCAGTTCTTC.

This clone was found once. CDR3 amino acids: CASSLDRDGTTNQPQHF. The CDR3 DNA reads as TGTGCCAGCAGCTTAGATCGGGACGGGACTACCAATCAGCCCCAGCATTTT. This chain joins TRBV7-8 and TRBJ1-5; a possible D gene is TRBD1 (5 bases). V lost 1 base and J lost 3, with 16 bases in between. Germline V gene sequence: CDR1 SGHVS, CDR2 FQNEAQ. The CDR3 extends over 17 amino acids.